These 7 T cell receptor beta chains were all obtained from the same sample, sequenced in a study of cytomegalovirus exposure and HLA in healthy donors. Assay used: immunoSEQ multiplex PCR; TCRdb lists only in-frame clones, some missing. The table includes 200,000 to 250,000 clones, over 65% detected once. The sequencing sample was made of PBMCs. The source of these receptors is a woman under 30 in good health and CMV-seronegative.

The chain is built from TRBV4-1 and TRBJ1-1; D is ambiguous. CDR3 length: 14 residues. V shed 1 base and J shed 0 bases, with 6 bases lying between them. Germline-derived CDR1 and CDR2 are MGHRA and YSYEKL. For the CDR3, the DNA is TGCGCCAGCAGCCAAGCTGGGCTGAACACTGAAGCTTTCTTT. Translating gives CASSQAGLNTEAFF.

Concerning this clone: This CDR3 is also generated by other DNA sequences in the sample. This rearrangement joins TRBV5-1 to TRBJ2-3; D is uncertain. Germline V gives CDR1 SGHRS, CDR2 YFSETQ. The CDR3 has 12 residues. The germline V and J ends were trimmed by 4 bases and 2 bases, with 5 bases remaining between them. Written as DNA, the CDR3 is TGCGCCAGCAGCCCTCCCACAGATACGCAGTATTTT. Amino acid sequence: CASSPPTDTQYF.

CDR3 sequence reads: CASSLVDIGDTGELFF. The DNA of the CDR3 is TGTGCCAGCAGCTTGGTCGACATAGGGGACACCGGGGAGCTGTTTTTT. The chain is built from TRBV5-5 and TRBJ2-2; perhaps TRBD1 as D (5 bases). Germline CDR1 reads SGHKS; CDR2 reads YYEKEE (reference sequence). This CDR3 has 16 residues. The V end lost 0 bases, the J end lost 3 bases, and 12 bases lay between the germline ends.

This clone was observed once. The CDR3 DNA reads as TGTGCCAGCAGTCAAGGATGGACCTCTAACTATGGCTACACCTTC. Protein: CASSQGWTSNYGYTF. The rearrangement links TRBV2 to TRBJ1-2; D is unresolved. V lost 5 bases and J lost 0, with 13 bases in between. This CDR3 is built from 15 residues. Germline V lookup: CDR1 SNHLY, CDR2 FYNNEI.

This clone has just one count. This rearrangement joins TRBV12-5 to TRBJ2-1, with 7 bases identical to TRBD2. CDR3 length equals 15 residues. Losses at the gene ends were 5 bases for V and 4 bases for J; bases not matched to a gene: 8. Per the germline V gene, CDR1 is LGHNT and CDR2 is FRNRAP. CDR3 residues: CASGQGLGSYNEQFF. The DNA of the CDR3 is TGTGCTAGTGGTCAAGGACTAGGATCGTACAATGAGCAGTTCTTC.

The CDR3 DNA reads as TGTGCCAGCAGTTCGCAGGGGGCCGGGGAGCTGTTTTTT. It codes for CASSSQGAGELFF. This sequence joins TRBV27 and TRBJ2-2, with TRBD1 identical over 7 bases. CDR1 is MNHEY and CDR2 is SMNVEV in the germline V gene (reference sequence). V dropped 4 bases and J dropped 6; count of bases not matched to a gene: 2. The CDR3 length is 13 residues.

The DNA for the CDR3 is TGCGCCAGCAGCTCATCCGGGACCGGAGACTATGGCTACACCTTC. It is translated as CASSSSGTGDYGYTF. The chain is built from TRBV5-1 and TRBJ1-2; TRBD1 might be the D (5 bases). Per the germline V gene, CDR1 is SGHRS and CDR2 is YFSETQ. The length of the CDR3 is 15 residues. With 3 bases removed from V and 3 bases from J, the gap between germline ends came to 15 bases.